The rows below give T cell receptor beta chains drawn from one sample of a study of shared clonotypes between healthy human individuals. Produced via immunoSEQ multiplex PCR; TCRdb's table is partial and in-frame only. Counted here are fewer than 800,000 clones, 92% occurring once; the ten biggest clones make up 24%. Material: naive CD8+ T cells sorted from blood. The source of these receptors is a man aged 30-40 years in good health. CDR3s include the opening cysteine and the closing phenylalanine or tryptophan. D genes are given only for firm matches. Clone size is given for some rows only: seen once, a few or many times, or a class if the clone is expanded.

CASSASSGPSLYEQFF	TGTGCCAGCAGCGCCTCCTCGGGCCCCAGCTTGTATGAGCAGTTCTTC	-	-	TRBV7-8	TRBJ2-1
CASSLILSYGYTF	TGTGCCAGCAGCTTAATTCTTAGCTATGGCTACACCTTC	-	-	TRBV7-2	TRBJ1-2
CASSQGTGSYEQYF	TGTGCCAGCAGCCAGGGGACAGGGTCCTACGAGCAGTACTTC	TRBD1	-	TRBV14	TRBJ2-7
CASSLKTGNGGTDTQYF	TGTGCCAGCAGCTTAAAGACAGGGAATGGTGGCACAGATACGCAGTATTTT	TRBD1	-	TRBV7-9	TRBJ2-3
CASSLRQGAYEQYF	TGTGCCAGCAGTCTTAGACAGGGGGCCTACGAGCAGTACTTC	TRBD1	-	TRBV6-6	TRBJ2-7
CASSGLAGGHTDTQYF	TGTGCCAGCAGTGGACTAGCGGGAGGTCACACAGATACGCAGTATTTT	TRBD2	-	TRBV7-8	TRBJ2-3
CASSLKTRANTGELFF	TGCGCCAGCAGCTTGAAGACTAGGGCGAACACCGGGGAGCTGTTTTTT	-	-	TRBV5-1	TRBJ2-2
CASSAGRIYNEQFF	TGTGCCAGCAGCGCGGGACGGATCTACAATGAGCAGTTCTTC	-	-	TRBV9	TRBJ2-1
CASGRTSGSYEQYF	TGTGCCAGCGGAAGGACTAGCGGGAGCTACGAGCAGTACTTC	TRBD2	few	TRBV27	TRBJ2-7
CASSMGQNTEAFF	TGTGCCAGCAGTATGGGGCAGAACACTGAAGCTTTCTTT	-	-	TRBV27	TRBJ1-1
CASSQEEEGGRLEQFF	TGCGCCAGCAGCCAAGAAGAAGAGGGGGGTCGGCTCGAGCAGTTCTTC	-	-	TRBV4-1	TRBJ2-1
CASSPIDGRTSYEQYF	TGTGCCAGCAGCCCTATAGACGGACGGACCTCCTACGAGCAGTACTTC	-	-	TRBV5-6	TRBJ2-7
CASSLVGAIQETQYF	TGTGCCAGCAGCTTAGTCGGGGCGATCCAAGAGACCCAGTACTTC	-	-	TRBV5-6	TRBJ2-5
CASSPGLVEQFF	TGTGCCAGTAGTCCCGGGTTAGTGGAGCAGTTCTTC	-	-	TRBV19	TRBJ2-1
CASSPQRASYEQYF	TGTGCCAGCAGCCCCCAGCGGGCCTCCTACGAGCAGTACTTC	-	-	TRBV14	TRBJ2-7
CASSSDPQPQHF	TGTGCCAGCAGCTCCGATCCCCAGCCCCAGCATTTT	-	-	TRBV7-9	TRBJ1-5
CASSLGVTTEAFF	TGTGCCAGCAGTTTAGGGGTCACCACTGAAGCTTTCTTT	-	-	TRBV27	TRBJ1-1
CAWSLGSGYEQYF	TGTGCCTGGAGTCTCGGGAGTGGCTACGAGCAGTACTTC	-	-	TRBV30	TRBJ2-7
CASGKDEFGDTQYF	TGTGCCAGCGGAAAGGATGAGTTTGGAGATACGCAGTATTTT	-	-	TRBV25-1	TRBJ2-3
CASSGTWPYEQYF	TGTGCCAGCAGCGGGACCTGGCCCTACGAGCAGTACTTC	-	-	TRBV7-6	TRBJ2-7
CASSLESGLAGDEQYF	TGTGCCAGCAGCTTGGAGTCGGGACTAGCGGGAGACGAGCAGTACTTC	TRBD2	-	TRBV5-6	TRBJ2-7
CAISEGVAGLYNEQFF	TGTGCCATCAGTGAAGGGGTAGCGGGGCTCTACAATGAGCAGTTCTTC	TRBD2	-	TRBV10-3	TRBJ2-1
CASSLWRSGNTIYF	TGTGCCAGCAGCTTGTGGCGTTCTGGAAACACCATATATTTT	-	-	TRBV5-6	TRBJ1-3
CASSSMEAEQYF	TGTGCCAGCAGCTCAATGGAGGCCGAGCAGTACTTC	-	-	TRBV11-2	TRBJ2-7
CASSEEGQGHTEAFF	TGTGCCAGCAGTGAAGAGGGACAGGGTCACACTGAAGCTTTCTTT	TRBD1	-	TRBV6-1	TRBJ1-1
CASSPGDRGPYNEQFF	TGTGCCAGCAGCCCGGGGGACAGGGGTCCCTACAATGAGCAGTTCTTC	TRBD1	-	TRBV9	TRBJ2-1
CASSLGRHYEQYF	TGTGCCAGCAGTTTGGGGCGTCACTACGAGCAGTACTTC	-	-	TRBV27	TRBJ2-7
CSVAPVGGNEQFF	TGCAGCGTTGCACCGGTGGGGGGGAATGAGCAGTTCTTC	TRBD2	-	TRBV29-1	TRBJ2-1
CASSSRPGQAFYEQYF	TGTGCCAGCAGTTCACGACCGGGACAGGCCTTCTACGAGCAGTACTTC	TRBD1	-	TRBV27	TRBJ2-7
CASSMDTRTGEKMDEQFF	TGTGCCAGTAGTATGGATACCCGCACAGGGGAGAAGATGGATGAGCAGTTCTTC	TRBD1	-	TRBV19	TRBJ2-1
CASSRLANQGAGETQYF	TGTGCCAGCAGCAGACTAGCGAACCAGGGGGCCGGGGAGACCCAGTACTTC	-	-	TRBV13	TRBJ2-5
CASSSLSLEQYF	TGTGCCAGCAGTTCCCTTTCTTTAGAGCAGTACTTC	-	once	TRBV7-2	TRBJ2-7
CASSPGVSSGNTIYF	TGTGCCAGCAGCCCCGGAGTGAGCTCTGGAAACACCATATATTTT	-	-	TRBV2	TRBJ1-3
CASSDLGTRETQYF	TGTGCCAGCAGCGACCTGGGGACCCGCGAGACCCAGTACTTC	-	-	TRBV7-9	TRBJ2-5
CASSSIYRDRGLSNEKLFF	TGCGCCAGCAGCTCGATCTACCGGGACAGGGGGCTCTCTAATGAAAAACTGTTTTTT	TRBD1	-	TRBV5-1	TRBJ1-4
CATSSRTSRYEQYF	TGTGCCACCAGCAGTAGGACTAGCCGCTACGAGCAGTACTTC	TRBD2	once	TRBV15	TRBJ2-7
CASSLGNRGNFYEQYF	TGTGCCAGCAGCTTAGGTAACAGGGGGAATTTTTACGAGCAGTACTTC	TRBD1	-	TRBV7-8	TRBJ2-7
CAISGRLAVYYEQYF	TGTGCCATCAGTGGTAGGCTAGCGGTATACTACGAGCAGTACTTC	TRBD2	-	TRBV10-3	TRBJ2-7
CASDGGYFSGNTIYF	TGTGCCAGTGATGGAGGCTACTTCTCTGGAAACACCATATATTTT	-	-	TRBV19	TRBJ1-3
CAVGTGDLSSGNTIYF	TGTGCCGTGGGGACAGGGGACTTGAGCTCTGGAAACACCATATATTTT	TRBD1	-	TRBV10-3	TRBJ1-3
CASSFGDTQYF	TGTGCCAGCAGCTTTGGAGATACGCAGTATTTT	-	-	TRBV7-2	TRBJ2-3
CASSSPQRLSSYNEQFF	TGTGCCAGCAGTTCACCCCAGCGGTTGAGCTCCTACAATGAGCAGTTCTTC	-	once	TRBV28	TRBJ2-1
CASSLANQETQYF	TGTGCCAGCAGTTTGGCAAACCAAGAGACCCAGTACTTC	-	-	TRBV27	TRBJ2-5